This is a list of T cell receptor beta chains from one sample in a study of T-cell memory formation after mild COVID-19. One entry per CDR3 protein results from TCRdb running MiXCR on the 5' RACE reads. The data hold roughly 310,000 distinct CDR3 sequences, with 15% to 20% observed a single time. Sequenced sample: PBMCs or a T cell subset sorted from them (not recorded which). These receptors all stem from a man in his late teens or twenties who had mild COVID-19 (a few samples of this study predate the infection). Cell type and time point are not known. Each CDR3 is given with its conserved first and last residue. The D gene is left open where the match is weak. Clone size is stated in some rows and not others, as once, few, many or a class when expanded.

J	D	size	V	DNA	CDR3
TRBJ1-1	NA	many	TRBV7-9	TGTGCCAGCAGCGCGCGGACCGGGACCGAAACTTTCTTT	CASSARTGTETFF
TRBJ1-4	TRBD1	many	TRBV29-1	TGCAGCGTCGGAGGGGGACAGGGAAATGAAAAACTGTTTTTT	CSVGGGQGNEKLFF
TRBJ2-5	NA	NA	TRBV11-1	TGTGCCAGCAGCCCGAAGTCTAAAGAGACCCAGTACTTC	CASSPKSKETQYF
TRBJ2-7	TRBD2	NA	TRBV6-6	TGTGCCAGCAGTTCTATAGCGGGGGTATCCTACGAGCAGTACTTC	CASSSIAGVSYEQYF
TRBJ1-2	TRBD1	NA	TRBV10-3	TGTGCCATCATGGGACAGTCCTATGGCTACACCTTC	CAIMGQSYGYTF
TRBJ2-4	TRBD1	few	TRBV20-1	TGCAGTGCACCCGGGACAGGGTCCCACATTCAGTACTTC	CSAPGTGSHIQYF
TRBJ2-2	NA	few	TRBV20-1	TGCAGTGCTAGAGATCGGGCTTCAGGTGCCGGGGAGCTGTTTTTT	CSARDRASGAGELFF
TRBJ2-1	TRBD1	many	TRBV3-1	TGTGCCAGCAGCCAAGGCATGGGACAGGCTACCGACAATGAGCAGTTCTTC	CASSQGMGQATDNEQFF
TRBJ1-1	NA	NA	TRBV2	TGTGCCAGCAGTGTACAGGGAGGGGGCACTGAAGCTTTCTTT	CASSVQGGGTEAFF
TRBJ2-5	TRBD2	few	TRBV11-2	TGTGCCAGCAGCTTAGACGGGCTAGCGGGGGACTACCAAGAGACCCAGTACTTC	CASSLDGLAGDYQETQYF
TRBJ1-4	NA	few	TRBV7-8	TGTGCCAGCAGCCGCCGCCTTAATGAAAAACTGTTTTTT	CASSRRLNEKLFF
TRBJ2-5	NA	NA	TRBV29-1	TGCAGCGTTCTGAAGGAGTTTGAAGAGACCCAGTACTTC	CSVLKEFEETQYF
TRBJ2-7	NA	many	TRBV28	TGTGCCAGCAGTTTGGACGGTCTCTACGAGCAGTACTTC	CASSLDGLYEQYF
TRBJ2-3	NA	few	TRBV6-2/TRBV6-3	TGTGCCAGCAGTTACTCGTGGCAGTCAGATACGCAGTATTTT	CASSYSWQSDTQYF
TRBJ2-2	NA	few	TRBV5-1	TGCGCCAGCAGCGCGATCATAGGGTCCGCCGGGGAGCTGTTTTTT	CASSAIIGSAGELFF
TRBJ2-1	TRBD2	many	TRBV5-1	TGCGCCAGCAGCTTGGCCAACGGCGGGGGGTACGAGCAGTTCTTC	CASSLANGGGYEQFF
TRBJ1-1	NA	few	TRBV6-5	TGTGCCAGCAGTTACTCCGACGCGGTTGGCACTGAAGCTTTCTTT	CASSYSDAVGTEAFF
TRBJ2-3	TRBD1	NA	TRBV12-3/TRBV12-4	TGTGCCAGCAAACAGGGGACAGATACGCAGTATTTT	CASKQGTDTQYF
TRBJ2-2	NA	NA	TRBV2	TGTGCCAGCACCGAGGCTTTGGGGAGGTCCGGGGAGCTGTTTTTT	CASTEALGRSGELFF
TRBJ2-4	NA	NA	TRBV11-2	TGTGCCAGCAGCTTAAGGGCTAGTCTGGGCAAAAACATTCAGTACTTC	CASSLRASLGKNIQYF
TRBJ1-4	NA	NA	TRBV5-1	TGCGCCAGCAGCGAATCCCCAAATGAAAAACTGTTTTTT	CASSESPNEKLFF
TRBJ2-7	NA	few	TRBV10-2	TGCGCCAGCAGTGAATTTTACGAGCAGTACTTC	CASSEFYEQYF
TRBJ2-1	NA	NA	TRBV30	TGTGCCTGGGACAGAAGTAATGAGCAGTTCTTC	CAWDRSNEQFF
TRBJ2-3	TRBD2	NA	TRBV2	TGTGCCAGCAGTTCGGCCCTTGGACTAGCGGGGACCACAGATACGCAGTATTTT	CASSSALGLAGTTDTQYF
TRBJ2-3	NA	few	TRBV9	TGTGCCAGCGCCCTTGGTCCGGCAGATACGCAGTATTTT	CASALGPADTQYF
TRBJ1-2	NA	few	TRBV27	TGTGCCAGCAGTTTTCGTCAGGGGTCATTTGGCTACACCTTC	CASSFRQGSFGYTF
TRBJ1-1	NA	few	TRBV20-1	TGCAGTGCTAGAGTCTCCATGGGGAGCACTGAAGCTTTCTTT	CSARVSMGSTEAFF
TRBJ1-5	NA	few	TRBV12-3/TRBV12-4	TGTGCCAGCAGTCCGGTGGGGGAGGGCATCAATCAGCCCCAGCATTTT	CASSPVGEGINQPQHF
TRBJ2-5	NA	NA	TRBV28	TGTGCCAGCACTCTCCAGGGAGGCACAGAGACCCAGTACTTC	CASTLQGGTETQYF
TRBJ2-2	TRBD1	few	TRBV5-1	TGCGCCAGCAGCTCCCCTGACAGGGGGCGGAACACCGGGGAGCTGTTTTTT	CASSSPDRGRNTGELFF
TRBJ2-4	TRBD1	few	TRBV11-3	TGTGCCAGCAGCTTAGGGGGGACAGGGGTCAAAAACATTCAGTACTTC	CASSLGGTGVKNIQYF
TRBJ1-2	TRBD1	NA	TRBV5-1	TGCGCCAGCAGCTCCCCCCTCGGACAGGGCTATGGCTACACCTTC	CASSSPLGQGYGYTF
TRBJ2-2	NA	NA	TRBV20-1	TGCAGTGCTAGAGATTCAGGGACCGGGGAGCTGTTTTTT	CSARDSGTGELFF
TRBJ1-5	NA	NA	TRBV6-5	TGTGCCAGCAGTTATATGAGAAATCAGCCCCAGCATTTT	CASSYMRNQPQHF
TRBJ2-3	TRBD2	many	TRBV11-2	TGTGCCAGCAGCTTAGATTGGCCGGGGCTAGCGGTCACAGATACGCAGTATTTT	CASSLDWPGLAVTDTQYF
TRBJ2-5	TRBD1	few	TRBV5-1	TGCGCCAGCAGCTTCGGACAGGGCGTGGGAGAGACCCAGTACTTC	CASSFGQGVGETQYF
TRBJ2-3	NA	few	TRBV3-1	TGTGCCAGCAGCCAAGGAGGGGCCACGCAGTATTTT	CASSQGGATQYF
TRBJ2-5	NA	few	TRBV6-2/TRBV6-3	TGTGCCAGCAGACCTCTGGGCCTGGGGACCCAGTACTTC	CASRPLGLGTQYF
TRBJ1-1	TRBD1	NA	TRBV5-1	TGCGCCAGCAGCTGGAATGGACAGGGGGAAACTGAAGCTTTCTTT	CASSWNGQGETEAFF
TRBJ2-6	TRBD1	NA	TRBV5-1	TGCGCCAGCAGCTTGGAGGGACAGGGTGCTGGGGCCAACGTCCTGACTTTC	CASSLEGQGAGANVLTF
TRBJ1-5	NA	many	TRBV27	TGTGCCAGCAGTTTTTCAGGGAATCAGCCCCAGCATTTT	CASSFSGNQPQHF
TRBJ1-1	NA	NA	TRBV5-1	TGCGCCAGCAGCTTGGATCCGGGTAAGGGCACTGAAGCTTTCTTT	CASSLDPGKGTEAFF
TRBJ2-1	NA	few	TRBV7-9	TGTGCCAGCAGCTTTTCCCGGGGCTACAATGAGCAGTTCTTC	CASSFSRGYNEQFF
TRBJ1-1	TRBD1	NA	TRBV18	TGTGCCAGCTCACCTCAGGGGGCTTCCATGAACACTGAAGCTTTCTTT	CASSPQGASMNTEAFF
TRBJ1-3	NA	few	TRBV5-1	TGCGCCAGCAGCTTGGCCAGCGGCTCGAGCTCTGGAAACACCATATATTTT	CASSLASGSSSGNTIYF
TRBJ1-6	TRBD1	few	TRBV11-2	TGTGCCAGCCTCGGGACAGGGGGTTCACCCCTCCACTTT	CASLGTGGSPLHF
TRBJ2-1	NA	many	TRBV7-2	TGTGCCAGCAGCTTAGCGGGGCCGGTTAGCTCCTACAATGAGCAGTTCTTC	CASSLAGPVSSYNEQFF
TRBJ1-1	NA	few	TRBV7-9	TGTGCCAGCCGTCCCCCAGGGATCACTGAAGCTTTCTTT	CASRPPGITEAFF
TRBJ2-3	TRBD2	few	TRBV7-2	TGTGCCACCCTGCGGGGGGCAGGAGATACGCAGTATTTT	CATLRGAGDTQYF
TRBJ1-2	TRBD1	NA	TRBV27	TGTGCCAGCAAAACTGAACAGGGGCTCTATGGCTACACCTTC	CASKTEQGLYGYTF
TRBJ1-2	NA	many	TRBV12-3/TRBV12-4	TGTGCCAGCACCACACAAGTGACAAGCTATGGCTACACCTTC	CASTTQVTSYGYTF
TRBJ2-3	NA	NA	TRBV12-3/TRBV12-4	TGTGCCAGCAGTTTCGGTCCCTCGCAGTATTTT	CASSFGPSQYF
TRBJ2-3	NA	once	TRBV5-1	TGCGCCAGCAGCTTGGCAGAACGGGGGGCCTCGGGGTCGTTCGGTACGCAGTATTTT	CASSLAERGASGSFGTQYF
TRBJ2-7	NA	many	TRBV27	TGTGCCAGCAGTTCGAACCCCCTCGAGCAGTACTTC	CASSSNPLEQYF